These 28 T cell receptor beta chains originate from one sample sequenced in a study of TIL therapy for anti-PD-1-resistant metastatic lung cancer. The libraries were made with immunoSEQ v3. Profiled with immunoSEQ multiplex PCR; TCRdb holds only in-frame clones, not every one. There are approximately 45,000 clones in the sample; 79% occur only once, and less than 15% lies in the top ten. The time point: pre-treatment sample, taken before nivolumab and TIL therapy. Sample: blood, taken at baseline. These receptors were taken from a man aged 65 to 79 with non-small cell lung cancer.

The rearrangement links TRBV4-1 to TRBJ1-3, with D hard to call. V shed 2 bases and J shed 2 bases, with 13 bases lying between them. The length of the CDR3 is 16 residues. Germline values: CDR1 MGHRA, CDR2 YSYEKL. CDR3 loop: CASSQPAGLTGNTIYF. CDR3 nucleotide sequence: TGCGCCAGCAGCCAACCCGCCGGTCTTACTGGAAACACCATATATTTT.

The sample holds one count of this clone. The J gene is TRBJ2-1, the V gene TRBV12-5; 10 bases fit TRBD2. Germline lookup yields CDR1 LGHNT and CDR2 FRNRAP. J was trimmed by 8 bases and V by 8 bases; bases with no gene match: 15. The CDR3 extends over 16 amino acids. The CDR3 sequence is CASSPTSGAVWDEQFF. CDR3 nucleotides: TGTGCTAGTTCCCCCACTAGCGGGGCCGTCTGGGATGAGCAGTTCTTC.

The gene calls are TRBV7-9 and TRBJ2-5, with 8 bases lining up with TRBD2. The CDR3 has 14 amino acids. Germline assignment: CDR1 SEHNR and CDR2 FQNEAQ (reference sequence). V was clipped by 6 bases and J by 4 bases; unmatched bases: 7. CDR3 in DNA: TGTGCCAGCAGTTCCGACGGGAGGGGAGAGACCCAGTACTTC. Translated, it gives CASSSDGRGETQYF.

The chain joins TRBV18 to TRBJ1-2; 8 bases fit TRBD1. This CDR3 comprises 12 residues. V shed 5 bases and J 8 bases; nucleotides not matched to a gene: 4. Germline assignment: CDR1 KGHSH and CDR2 LQKENI. The CDR3 bases are TGTGCCAGCTCATCGACAGGGGAAGGCTACACCTTC. This encodes CASSSTGEGYTF. Variable domain in full (rest from reference TRBV18 and TRBJ1-2): NAGVMQNPRHLVRRRGQEARLRCSPMKGHSHVYWYRQLPEEGLKFMVYLQKENIIDESGMPKERFSAEFPKEGPSILRIQQVVRGDSAAYFCASSSTGEGYTFGSGTRLTVV.

By sample fraction, this clone is medium-sized. The chain employs TRBV19 and TRBJ2-3, with unresolved D. Trimming took off 4 bases at V and 2 bases at J, with 13 bases between the two ends. Germline V lookup: CDR1 LNHDA, CDR2 SQIVND (reference sequence). This CDR3 comprises 15 residues. The chain's CDR3 is CASSRNRKNTDTQYF. The CDR3 DNA is TGTGCCAGTAGTAGGAACCGGAAGAACACAGATACGCAGTATTTT. The full variable domain, in which reference TRBV19 and TRBJ2-3 provide the parts outside the CDR3, is DGGITQSPKYLFRKEGQNVTLSCEQNLNHDAMYWYRQDPGQGLRLIYYSQIVNDFQKGDIAEGYSVSREKKESFPLTVTSAQKNPTAFYLCASSRNRKNTDTQYFGPGTRLTVL.

This clone showed up just a few times. The chain links TRBV21-1 to TRBJ1-5; the table's D gene call, TRBD1, was not cross checked with the DNA. TRBV21-1 corresponds to a pseudogene. The CDR3 is 17 amino acids. The CDR3 region has the DNA TGTGCCAGCACCTACCCCGCTCAGGGGGTTAGCAATCAGCCCCAGCATTTT. Its translation is CASTYPAQGVSNQPQHF.

The chain combines TRBV27 with TRBJ2-7, with 11 nucleotides matching TRBD1. Germline assignment: CDR1 MNHEY and CDR2 SMNVEV (reference sequence). The length of the CDR3 is 18 residues. The ends lost 0 bases at V and 6 bases at J; junction bases unmatched: 13. CDR3 in amino acids: CASSLSSPGQGELGEQYF. The CDR3 DNA reads TGTGCCAGCAGTTTATCGTCCCCGGGACAGGGGGAATTGGGCGAGCAGTACTTC.

J is TRBJ1-5 and V is TRBV7-2; 7 positions match TRBD1. The CDR3 consists of 15 residues. V lost 5 bases to trimming and J lost 7 bases; unmatched junction nucleotides: 11. Germline loops: CDR1 SGHTA, CDR2 FQGNSA. The CDR3 is CASSLWEQGKQPQHF. CDR3 nucleotide sequence: TGTGCCAGCAGCCTCTGGGAACAGGGGAAGCAGCCCCAGCATTTT.

The chain combines TRBV15 with TRBJ2-7; D is unclear. Germline loops: CDR1 LNHNV, CDR2 YYDKDF (reference sequence). The CDR3 is made up of 15 amino acids. Trimming removed 5 bases at V and 2 bases at J, with 16 bases between. The DNA of the CDR3 is TGTGCCACCAGCCTAAGGTCGACTGGGGCCTACGAGCAGTACTTC. It specifies CATSLRSTGAYEQYF.

The genes are TRBV9 and TRBJ2-3; TRBD2 matches at 9 bases. V shed 1 base and J 12 bases; nucleotides not matched to a gene: 6. This CDR3 has 13 amino acids. Germline CDR1 SGDLS, CDR2 YYNGEE. This CDR3 is CASSVSGRLDQYF. The CDR3 DNA is TGTGCCAGCAGCGTAAGCGGGAGGTTGGATCAGTATTTT.

The V and J genes are TRBV7-6 and TRBJ2-1; 9 nucleotides line up with TRBD1. The V gene end was trimmed by 5 bases and the J gene end by 5 bases; junction bases not matched to a gene: 4. CDR3 length equals 14 residues. The V gene's germline CDR1 is SGHVS and CDR2 FNYEAQ. The CDR3 here is CASSPRTGDNEQFF. The CDR3 DNA reads TGTGCCAGCAGCCCCCGGACAGGGGACAATGAGCAGTTCTTC.

This sequence joins TRBV7-9 and TRBJ2-5, with 7 bases fitting TRBD1. Germline lookup yields CDR1 SEHNR and CDR2 FQNEAQ (reference sequence). The CDR3 consists of 13 residues. J lost 5 bases, V lost 6 bases, and 6 bases had no gene match. The CDR3 DNA reads as TGTGCCAGCAGTCTTACAGGGGTGGAGACCCAGTACTTC. Translated: CASSLTGVETQYF.

The rearrangement joins TRBV25-1 to TRBJ1-1, with unresolved D. There are 13 residues in the CDR3. Germline assignment: CDR1 MGHDK and CDR2 SYGVNS. V dropped 3 bases and J dropped 8 bases, with 13 bases sitting between them. The CDR3 protein is CASSDSSRAEAFF. Here the CDR3 DNA reads TGTGCCAGCAGTGACTCTTCCCGGGCGGAAGCTTTCTTT.

This clone has a single count. The V gene is TRBV18, the J gene TRBJ1-1; TRBD1 might be the D (6 bases). Germline V gene lookup returns CDR1 KGHSH and CDR2 LQKENI. Trimming pared 0 bases from V and 4 bases from J, leaving 12 bases between. This CDR3 region has 15 residues. CDR3 nucleotides: TGTGCCAGCTCACCACCCTCTACAGGGACCACTGAAGCTTTCTTT. Amino acids: CASSPPSTGTTEAFF.

The rearrangement links TRBV11-2 to TRBJ2-7, with a weak D call TRBD2 (6 bases). CDR1 is SGHAT and CDR2 is FQNNGV in the germline V gene. The V gene lost 5 bases and the J gene lost 3 bases, with 14 bases spanning the gap. There are 14 residues in the CDR3. In nucleotides, the CDR3 is TGTGCCAGCAGCACAGGTCGGGAGTACTACGAGCAGTACTTC. This sequence encodes CASSTGREYYEQYF.

This rearrangement joins TRBV27 to TRBJ2-2; D is uncertain. The germline CDR1 and CDR2 sequences are MNHEY and SMNVEV (reference sequence). The CDR3 extends over 11 amino acids. Trimming left V 3 bases short and J 4 bases short, with 0 bases between. CDR3 amino acids: CASSFTGELFF. As DNA, the CDR3 is TGTGCCAGCAGTTTCACCGGGGAGCTGTTTTTT.

This clone was seen only once. The chain is built from TRBV2 and TRBJ2-2; D uncertain. The CDR3 loop spans 13 amino acids. Germline-derived CDR1 and CDR2 are SNHLY and FYNNEI. V lost 7 bases to trimming and J lost 0 bases, with 6 bases between them. The CDR3 DNA reads TGTGCCAGCAAACTTTCGAACACCGGGGAGCTGTTTTTT. Its translation: CASKLSNTGELFF.

The rearrangement uses TRBV7-9 and TRBJ2-2, with a tentative D call TRBD1 (6 bases). The CDR3 runs to 17 residues. CDR1 and CDR2 from the germline V gene are SEHNR and FQNEAQ (reference sequence). V was shortened by 5 bases and J by 6 bases, with 22 bases between the two germline ends. For the CDR3, the DNA is TGTGCCAGCAGCCCCCCCCAATACAGGGATCTGTCCGGGGAGCTGTTTTTT. Residues: CASSPPQYRDLSGELFF.

The chain uses TRBV7-9 and TRBJ2-5; tentatively, D is TRBD2 (5 bases). The germline CDR1 and CDR2 sequences are SEHNR and FQNEAQ (reference sequence). V was cut by 7 bases and J by 2 bases, with 8 bases left in between. The CDR3 spans 12 residues. In nucleotides, the CDR3 is TGTGCCAGCACTTGGACTCAAGAGACCCAGTACTTC. Its translation: CASTWTQETQYF.

The genes are TRBV27 and TRBJ2-3; perhaps TRBD1 as D (5 bases). V shed 3 bases and J shed 2 bases, with 9 bases lying between them. Germline V gene sequence: CDR1 MNHEY, CDR2 SMNVEV (reference sequence). CDR3 size: 14 residues. This CDR3 reads CASSFPGFTDTQYF. In DNA, the CDR3 is TGTGCCAGCAGTTTCCCAGGGTTCACAGATACGCAGTATTTT.

The rearrangement uses TRBV19 and TRBJ2-7; D perhaps matches TRBD1 (6 bases). This CDR3 contains 14 residues. V was cut by 1 base and J by 5 bases, with 12 bases left in between. CDR1 and CDR2 (germline): LNHDA, SQIVND (reference sequence). DNA of the CDR3: TGTGCCAGTAGTATAGGAACCAGGGGCGACGAGCAGTACTTC. Its translation is CASSIGTRGDEQYF.

J is TRBJ1-5 and V is TRBV28; tentative D call: TRBD1 (6 bases). Germline V lookup: CDR1 MDHEN, CDR2 SYDVKM. CDR3 length: 14 amino acids. Trimming pared 2 bases from V and 7 bases from J, leaving 12 bases between. The chain's CDR3 is CASSLEYRDQPQHF. For the CDR3, the DNA is TGTGCCAGCAGTTTAGAGTACAGGGACCAGCCCCAGCATTTT.

The chain combines TRBV21-1 with TRBJ2-1; the table's D call TRBD2 went unverified against the DNA. TRBV21-1 is a pseudogene segment. This CDR3 region has 17 residues. The CDR3 spells CASSKVLLAEPYNEQFF. The CDR3 DNA reads as TGTGCCAGCAGCAAAGTTCTCCTAGCGGAGCCCTACAATGAGCAGTTCTTC.

The chain is built from TRBV6-1 and TRBJ2-5; 7 nucleotides align to TRBD2. There are 15 residues in the CDR3. Germline V gene data show CDR1 as MNHNS and CDR2 as SASEGT. The J segment lost 4 bases and the V segment lost 10 bases, leaving 15 bases of the junction unmatched. CDR3 bases: TGTGCCACCGAAGACGGGGCGGGAGAAGGAGAGACCCAGTACTTC. Residues: CATEDGAGEGETQYF.

This clone was found a few times. J is TRBJ1-5 and V is TRBV2; maybe TRBD1 (6 bases). V was clipped by 4 bases and J by 0 bases, with 19 bases between them. CDR1 SNHLY and CDR2 FYNNEI come from the germline V gene. The CDR3 sequence is 18 residues long. CDR3 protein: CASSGALQGFYSNQPQHF. The CDR3, as DNA: TGTGCCAGCAGTGGCGCGCTACAGGGATTCTATAGCAATCAGCCCCAGCATTTT.

This clone was seen a few times. J is TRBJ2-7 and V is TRBV28; 7 bases map to TRBD2. V was pared by 6 bases and J by 2 bases, with 16 bases of the junction left unmatched. CDR3 length: 17 amino acids. The germline V gene has CDR1 MDHEN and CDR2 SYDVKM. The CDR3 DNA is TGTGCCAGCAGACTACGCCCCTCCGGGACTAACGCCTACGAGCAGTACTTC. Its protein product is CASRLRPSGTNAYEQYF.

This clone was seen only once. This chain uses TRBV4-2 with TRBJ2-7; D uncertain. The CDR3 covers 15 residues. The germline CDR1 and CDR2 sequences are LGHNA and YNFKEQ. V was cut by 2 bases and J by 1 base, with 12 bases left in between. The CDR3 spells CASSQQLTTSYEQYF. The DNA of the CDR3 is TGTGCCAGCAGCCAACAACTCACAACTTCCTACGAGCAGTACTTC.

The sample holds one count of this clone. V gene TRBV5-1 combines with J gene TRBJ2-4, with TRBD1 identical over 10 bases. The V gene's germline CDR1 is SGHRS and CDR2 YFSETQ. This CDR3 contains 15 residues. After removal of 0 bases from V and 7 bases from J, the junction contained 4 bases not matched to a gene. CDR3 sequence (DNA): TGCGCCAGCAGCTTGGGGACGGGACAGGGGAACATTCAGTACTTC. It is translated as CASSLGTGQGNIQYF.